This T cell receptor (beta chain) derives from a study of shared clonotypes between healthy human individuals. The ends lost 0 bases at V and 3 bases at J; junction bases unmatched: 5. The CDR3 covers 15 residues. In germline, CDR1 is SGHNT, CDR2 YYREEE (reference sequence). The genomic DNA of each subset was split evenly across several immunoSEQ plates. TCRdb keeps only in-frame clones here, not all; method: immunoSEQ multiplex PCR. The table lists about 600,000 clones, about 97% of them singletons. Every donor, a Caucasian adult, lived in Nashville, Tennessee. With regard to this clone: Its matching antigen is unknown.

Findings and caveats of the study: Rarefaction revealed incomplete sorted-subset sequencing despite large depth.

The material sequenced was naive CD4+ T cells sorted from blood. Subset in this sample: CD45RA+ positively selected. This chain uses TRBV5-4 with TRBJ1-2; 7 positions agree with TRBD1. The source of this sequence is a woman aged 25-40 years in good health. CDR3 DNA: TGTGCCAGCAGCTTGGACAGGGGACTGCACTATGGCTACACCTTC. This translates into CASSLDRGLHYGYTF.